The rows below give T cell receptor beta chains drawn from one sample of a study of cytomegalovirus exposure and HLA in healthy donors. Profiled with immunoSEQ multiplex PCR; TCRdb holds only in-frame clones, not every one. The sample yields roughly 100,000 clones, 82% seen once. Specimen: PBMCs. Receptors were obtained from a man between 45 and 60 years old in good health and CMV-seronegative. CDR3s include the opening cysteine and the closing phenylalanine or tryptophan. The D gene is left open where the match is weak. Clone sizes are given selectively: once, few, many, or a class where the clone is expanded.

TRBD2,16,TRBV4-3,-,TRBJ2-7,CASSQDLTSGRNEQYF,TGCGCCAGCAGCCAAGATTTGACTAGCGGGAGAAACGAGCAGTACTTC
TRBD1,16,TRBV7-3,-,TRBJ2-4,CASSPPKDRGRDIQYF,TGTGCCAGCAGCCCACCCAAAGACAGGGGACGGGACATTCAGTACTTC
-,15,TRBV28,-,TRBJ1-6,CASSPGQYYNSPLHF,TGTGCCAGCAGCCCCGGACAGTACTATAATTCACCCCTCCACTTT
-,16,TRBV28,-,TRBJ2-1,CASSPPTPGAYNEQFF,TGTGCCAGCAGTCCCCCAACCCCCGGGGCCTACAATGAGCAGTTCTTC
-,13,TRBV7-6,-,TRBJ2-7,CASSLALGYEQYF,TGTGCCAGCAGCTTAGCGCTAGGATACGAGCAGTACTTC
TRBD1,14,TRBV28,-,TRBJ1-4,CASSPGQGRKKLFF,TGTGCCAGCAGTCCGGGACAGGGGAGGAAAAAACTGTTTTTT
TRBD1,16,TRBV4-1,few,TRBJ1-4,CASSNERQGINEKLFF,TGCGCCAGCAGTAACGAACGACAGGGGATTAATGAAAAACTGTTTTTT
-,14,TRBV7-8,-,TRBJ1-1,CASSRSGEGTEAFF,TGTGCCAGCAGCCGGTCGGGGGAGGGCACTGAAGCTTTCTTT
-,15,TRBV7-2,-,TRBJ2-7,CASSLAGGQAYEQYF,TGTGCCAGCAGCTTAGCGGGTGGGCAGGCCTACGAGCAGTACTTC
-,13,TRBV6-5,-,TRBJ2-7,CASSSGTKYEQYF,TGTGCCAGCAGTTCCGGGACAAAATACGAGCAGTACTTC
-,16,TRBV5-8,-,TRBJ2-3,CASKQRQGLFTDTQYF,TGTGCCAGCAAACAGAGACAGGGACTTTTCACAGATACGCAGTATTTT
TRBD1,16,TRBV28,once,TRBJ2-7,CASSFVRGTGKSVQYF,TGTGCCAGCAGTTTTGTGAGGGGGACAGGGAAGTCTGTGCAGTACTTC
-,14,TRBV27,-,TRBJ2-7,CASSLGGGPYEQYF,TGTGCCAGCAGTTTGGGAGGGGGGCCATACGAGCAGTACTTC
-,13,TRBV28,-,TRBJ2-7,CASSFSSSYEQYF,TGTGCCAGCAGTTTTTCGAGCTCCTACGAGCAGTACTTC
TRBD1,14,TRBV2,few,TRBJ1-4,CASIPGGLDEKLFF,TGTGCCAGCATTCCAGGGGGGTTGGATGAAAAACTGTTTTTT
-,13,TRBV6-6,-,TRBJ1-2,CASLMYQGGGYTF,TGTGCCAGCTTGATGTACCAGGGAGGAGGCTACACCTTC
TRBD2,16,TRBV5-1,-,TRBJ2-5,CASSYLAGEVQETQYF,TGCGCCAGCAGCTACCTAGCGGGAGAGGTCCAAGAGACCCAGTACTTC
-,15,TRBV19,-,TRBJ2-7,CASSMGSSSPYEQYF,TGTGCCAGTAGTATGGGTAGCAGTTCGCCCTACGAGCAGTACTTC
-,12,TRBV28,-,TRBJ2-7,CASSWGSYEQYF,TGTGCCAGCAGTTGGGGCAGTTACGAGCAGTACTTC
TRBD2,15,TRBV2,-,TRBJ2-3,CASPRTSGSADTQYF,TGTGCCAGCCCCCGGACTAGCGGGAGTGCAGATACGCAGTATTTT
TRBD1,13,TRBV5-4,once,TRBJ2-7,CASSYDRASEQYF,TGTGCCAGCAGCTACGACAGGGCATCCGAGCAGTACTTC
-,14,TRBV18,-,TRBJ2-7,CASSPVPGDYEQYF,TGTGCCAGCTCACCGGTTCCAGGGGACTACGAGCAGTACTTC
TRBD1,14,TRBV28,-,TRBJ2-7,CASSGPTGGYEQYF,TGTGCCAGCAGTGGCCCGACAGGGGGCTACGAGCAGTACTTC
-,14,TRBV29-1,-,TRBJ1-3,CSVLNGGSGNTIYF,TGCAGCGTCCTAAACGGGGGCTCTGGAAACACCATATATTTT
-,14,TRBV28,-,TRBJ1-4,CASSFGQSNEKLFF,TGTGCCAGCAGTTTCGGACAGTCTAATGAAAAACTGTTTTTT
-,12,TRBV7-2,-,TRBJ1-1,CASSRLDTEAFF,TGTGCCAGCAGCCGGTTGGACACTGAAGCTTTCTTT
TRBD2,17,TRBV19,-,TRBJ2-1,CASSPTSGRAGYNEQFF,TGTGCCAGTAGCCCGACTAGCGGGAGGGCCGGGTACAATGAGCAGTTCTTC
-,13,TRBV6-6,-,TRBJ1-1,CASSRLPTGEAFF,TGTGCCAGCAGCCGCTTACCAACAGGGGAAGCTTTCTTT
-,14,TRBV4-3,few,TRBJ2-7,CASSQGLNQFEQYF,TGCGCCAGCAGCCAAGGGCTGAATCAATTCGAGCAGTACTTC
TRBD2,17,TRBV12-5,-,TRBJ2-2,CASGSTTSGREPGELFF,TGTGCTAGTGGTTCTACTACTAGCGGGAGGGAACCCGGGGAGCTGTTTTTT
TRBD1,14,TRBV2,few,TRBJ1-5,CASRETGNNQPQHF,TGTGCCAGCAGAGAGACAGGGAACAATCAGCCCCAGCATTTT
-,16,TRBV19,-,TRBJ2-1,CASSIDMRLSYNEQFF,TGTGCCAGTAGTATAGATATGCGGCTATCCTACAATGAGCAGTTCTTC
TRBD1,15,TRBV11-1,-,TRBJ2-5,CASSLRTGDGKTQYF,TGTGCCAGCAGCCTAAGGACAGGGGATGGAAAGACCCAGTACTTC
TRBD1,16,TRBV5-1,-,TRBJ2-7,CASSGNRGLVNYEQYF,TGCGCCAGCAGCGGTAACAGGGGTTTAGTGAACTACGAGCAGTACTTC
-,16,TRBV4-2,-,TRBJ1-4,CASSPVISGYDEKLFF,TGTGCCAGCAGCCCCGTGATATCGGGGTACGACGAAAAACTGTTTTTT
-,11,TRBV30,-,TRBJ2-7,CAWETGYEQYF,TGTGCCTGGGAAACAGGCTACGAGCAGTACTTC
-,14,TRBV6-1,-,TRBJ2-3,CASSGGSLTDTQYF,TGTGCCAGCAGTGGGGGCAGCCTCACAGATACGCAGTATTTT
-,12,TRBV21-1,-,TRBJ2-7,CARQRASYEQYF,TGTGCCAGGCAGCGGGCCTCCTACGAGCAGTACTTC
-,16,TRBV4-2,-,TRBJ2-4,CASSQEEGRAKNIQYF,TGTGCCAGCAGCCAAGAGGAAGGCAGGGCCAAAAACATTCAGTACTTC
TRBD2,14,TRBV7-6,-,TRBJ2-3,CASSRLAGTDTQYF,TGTGCCAGCAGTCGACTAGCGGGTACAGATACGCAGTATTTT
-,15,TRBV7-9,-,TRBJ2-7,CASSSSGYRVHEQYF,TGTGCCAGCAGCTCCTCAGGGTACCGTGTCCACGAGCAGTACTTC
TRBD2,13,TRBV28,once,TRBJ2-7,CATMTSTSDEQYF,TGTGCGACAATGACTAGCACTTCCGACGAGCAGTACTTC
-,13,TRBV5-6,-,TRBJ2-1,CASSLRGGNEQFF,TGTGCCAGCAGCTTGCGAGGTGGGAATGAGCAGTTCTTC
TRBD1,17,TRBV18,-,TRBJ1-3,CASSPGTGQIPGNTIYF,TGTGCCAGCTCACCGGGGACAGGCCAAATCCCTGGAAACACCATATATTTT
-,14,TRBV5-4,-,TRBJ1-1,CASSWGVGDTEAFF,TGTGCCAGCAGCTGGGGGGTAGGGGACACTGAAGCTTTCTTT
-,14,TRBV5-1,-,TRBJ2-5,CASSLSLRGETQYF,TGCGCCAGCAGCTTGAGCCTCAGGGGAGAGACCCAGTACTTC
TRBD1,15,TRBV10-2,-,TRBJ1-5,CATGRGTGTNQPQHF,TGCGCCACCGGCCGGGGGACAGGGACAAATCAGCCCCAGCATTTT
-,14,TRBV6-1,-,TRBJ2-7,CASSEAGGRYEQYF,TGTGCCAGCAGTGAAGCGGGGGGGCGATACGAGCAGTACTTC
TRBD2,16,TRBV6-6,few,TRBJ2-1,CASSYKGGLADNEQFF,TGTGCCAGCAGTTACAAGGGGGGACTAGCGGACAATGAGCAGTTCTTC
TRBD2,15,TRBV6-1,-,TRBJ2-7,CASSEQASGRTEQYF,TGTGCCAGCAGTGAGCAGGCTAGCGGGAGAACCGAGCAGTACTTC
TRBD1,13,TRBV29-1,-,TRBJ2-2,CSGRDSITGELFF,TGCAGCGGCCGGGACAGTATCACCGGGGAGCTGTTTTTT
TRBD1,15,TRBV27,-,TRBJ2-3,CASSFRDRGTDTQYF,TGTGCCAGCAGTTTCCGGGACAGGGGAACAGATACGCAGTATTTT